The clone carrying this T cell receptor beta chain came up many times. What it recognizes is unknown. For the second PCR, which ran for about 6 to 11 cycles, a sample-barcoded 5' primer and a J-beta primer mix were used. TCRdb redid the calling of the 5' RACE reads with MiXCR, one entry per CDR3 protein. The sample carries hundreds of thousands of distinct CDR3 sequences, roughly half recorded once. The data derive from a study of blood T cells in healthy people across ages. Study-level results: Older individuals had lower TCR beta diversity per million T cells (the decline was roughly linear).

The CDR3 is 16 residues long. V lost 4 bases, J lost 5 bases, and 18 bases lay in between. Germline V gives CDR1 MGHRA, CDR2 YSYEKL. The J gene is TRBJ2-1, the V gene TRBV4-1, with D perhaps given as TRBD1 or TRBD2 (5 bases each). The receptor was isolated from an elderly woman in good health. Specimen: blood. The CDR3 region has the DNA TGCGCCAGCAGCCGATTGGGACGTGGGTCGGACAATGAGCAGTTCTTC. This encodes CASSRLGRGSDNEQFF.